A single TCR beta chain is shown here with its context. V trimming: 8 bases; J trimming: 1 base; junction bases outside the gene matches: 8. Germline lookup yields CDR1 MDHEN and CDR2 SYDVKM. There are 14 residues in the CDR3. For the second PCR, which ran for 7 to 11 cycles, a sample-barcoded 5' primer and a J-beta primer mix were used. TCRdb passed the 5' RACE reads through MiXCR, listing each CDR3 protein once. The repertoire has a few hundred thousand distinct CDR3 sequences, roughly half of them found once; the top ten carry 45% to 60%. The record originates from a study of blood T cells in healthy people across ages. Each sample yielded at least 5 micrograms of PBMC total RNA.

This TCR derives from a man aged 55 to 70 in good health. The rearrangement uses TRBV28 and TRBJ2-7; 7 bases line up with TRBD2. Sequences were obtained from blood. The CDR3 DNA sequence: TGTGCCAGCGGACTCAGGCGGGGGTCCTACGAGCAGTACTTC. Protein: CASGLRRGSYEQYF.